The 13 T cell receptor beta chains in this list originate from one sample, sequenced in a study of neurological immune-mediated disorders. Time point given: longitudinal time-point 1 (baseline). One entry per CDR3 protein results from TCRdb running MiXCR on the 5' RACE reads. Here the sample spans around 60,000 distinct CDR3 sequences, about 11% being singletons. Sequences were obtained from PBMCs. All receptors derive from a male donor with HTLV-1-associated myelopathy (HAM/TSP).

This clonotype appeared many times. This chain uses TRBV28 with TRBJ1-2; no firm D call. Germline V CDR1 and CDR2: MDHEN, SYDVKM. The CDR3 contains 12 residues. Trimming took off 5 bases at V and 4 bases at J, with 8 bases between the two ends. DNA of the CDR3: TGTGCCAGCAGTGTGACGGTCTATGGCTACACCTTC. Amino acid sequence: CASSVTVYGYTF.

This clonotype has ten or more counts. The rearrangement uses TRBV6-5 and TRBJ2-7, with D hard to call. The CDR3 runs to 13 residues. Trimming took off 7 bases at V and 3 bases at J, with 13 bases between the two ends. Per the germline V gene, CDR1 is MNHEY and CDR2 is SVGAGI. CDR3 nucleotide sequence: TGTGCCAGCACCCTCATGGGTGGCTACGAGCAGTACTTC. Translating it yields CASTLMGGYEQYF.

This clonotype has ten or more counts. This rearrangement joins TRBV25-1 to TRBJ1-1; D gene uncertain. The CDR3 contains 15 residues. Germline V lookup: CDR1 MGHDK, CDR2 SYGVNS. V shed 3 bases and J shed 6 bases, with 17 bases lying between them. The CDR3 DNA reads TGTGCCAGCAGTGACAACCTAGCGGGAATCGCTGAAGCTTTCTTT. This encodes CASSDNLAGIAEAFF.

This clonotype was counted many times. Here the CDR3 reads CASSAAPDSGANVLTF. CDR3 in DNA: TGTGCCAGCAGCGCAGCGCCAGATTCTGGGGCCAACGTCCTGACTTTC. The rearrangement joins TRBV9 to TRBJ2-6; D is ambiguous. Germline CDR1 reads SGDLS; CDR2 reads YYNGEE. This CDR3 region has 16 residues. V lost 3 bases to trimming and J lost 1 base, with 11 bases between them.

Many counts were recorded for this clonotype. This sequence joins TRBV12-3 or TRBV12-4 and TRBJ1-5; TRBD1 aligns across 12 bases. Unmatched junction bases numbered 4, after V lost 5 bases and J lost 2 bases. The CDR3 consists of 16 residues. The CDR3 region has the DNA TGTGCCAGCAGTCCGGGACAGGGGGCCGGCAATCAGCCCCAGCATTTT. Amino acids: CASSPGQGAGNQPQHF.

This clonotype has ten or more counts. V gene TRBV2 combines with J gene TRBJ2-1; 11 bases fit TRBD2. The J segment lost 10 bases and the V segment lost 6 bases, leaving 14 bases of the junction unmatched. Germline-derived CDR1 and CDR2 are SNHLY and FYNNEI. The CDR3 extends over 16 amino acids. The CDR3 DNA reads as TGTGCCAGCAGGGCTAGTCTTAGCGGGGGGGCGGCGGAGCAGTTCTTC. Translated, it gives CASRASLSGGAAEQFF. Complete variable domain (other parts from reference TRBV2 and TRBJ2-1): EPEVTQTPSHQVTQMGQEVILRCVPISNHLYFYWYRQILGQKVEFLVSFYNNEISEKSEIFDDQFSVERPDGSNFTLKIRSTKLEDSAMYFCASRASLSGGAAEQFFGPGTRLTVL.

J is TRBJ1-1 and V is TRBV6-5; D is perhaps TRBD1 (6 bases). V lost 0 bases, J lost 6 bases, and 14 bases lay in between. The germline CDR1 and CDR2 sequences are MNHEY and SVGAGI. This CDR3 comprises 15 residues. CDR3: CASSYSDRRPPEAFF. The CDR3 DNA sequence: TGTGCCAGCAGTTACTCCGACAGGAGGCCCCCTGAAGCTTTCTTT.

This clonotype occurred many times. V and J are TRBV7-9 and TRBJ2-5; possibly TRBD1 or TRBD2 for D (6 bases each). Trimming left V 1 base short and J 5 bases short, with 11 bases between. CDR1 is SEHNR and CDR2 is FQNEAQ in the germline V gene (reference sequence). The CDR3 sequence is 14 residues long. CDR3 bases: TGTGCCAGCAGCTTAGGAGTAGGGGGGGAGACCCAGTACTTC. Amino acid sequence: CASSLGVGGETQYF.

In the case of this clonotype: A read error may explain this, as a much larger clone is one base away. The CDR3 loop reads CSTGDTDEAFF. In DNA, the CDR3 is TGCAGCACCGGGGATACGGATGAAGCTTTCTTT. The chain couples TRBV29-1 to TRBJ1-1; D is unresolved. Germline assignment: CDR1 SQVTM and CDR2 ANQGSEA. With 8 bases removed from V and 7 bases from J, the gap between germline ends came to 14 bases. This CDR3 is built from 11 residues.

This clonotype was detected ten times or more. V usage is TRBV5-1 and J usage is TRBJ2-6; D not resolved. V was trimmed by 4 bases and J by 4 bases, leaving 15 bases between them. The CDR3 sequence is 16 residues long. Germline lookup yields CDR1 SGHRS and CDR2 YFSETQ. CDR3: CASSLVEINGANVLTF. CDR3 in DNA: TGCGCCAGCAGCCTTGTAGAGATTAACGGGGCCAACGTCCTGACTTTC.

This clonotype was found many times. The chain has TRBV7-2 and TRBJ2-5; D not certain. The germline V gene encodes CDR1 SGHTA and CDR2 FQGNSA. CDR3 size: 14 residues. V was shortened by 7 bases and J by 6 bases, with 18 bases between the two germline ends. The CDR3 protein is CASTYDSSLKTQYF. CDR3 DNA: TGTGCCAGCACCTATGACTCGAGTTTGAAGACCCAGTACTTC. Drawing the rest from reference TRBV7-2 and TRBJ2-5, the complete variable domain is GAGVSQSPSNKVTEKGKDVELRCDPISGHTALYWYRQSLGQGLEFLIYFQGNSAPDKSGLPSDRFSAERTGGSVSTLTIQRTQQEDSAVYLCASTYDSSLKTQYFGPGTRLLVL.

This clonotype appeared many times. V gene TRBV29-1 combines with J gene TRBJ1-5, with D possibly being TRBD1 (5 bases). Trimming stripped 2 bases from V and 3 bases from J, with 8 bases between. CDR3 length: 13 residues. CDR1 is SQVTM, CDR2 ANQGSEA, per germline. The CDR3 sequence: CSVEIGANQPQHF. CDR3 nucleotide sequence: TGCAGCGTTGAAATAGGGGCCAATCAGCCCCAGCATTTT.

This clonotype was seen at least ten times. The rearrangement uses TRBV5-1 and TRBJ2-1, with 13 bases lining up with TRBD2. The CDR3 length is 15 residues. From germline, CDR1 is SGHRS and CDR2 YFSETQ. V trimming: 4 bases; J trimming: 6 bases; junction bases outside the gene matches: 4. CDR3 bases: TGCGCCAGCAGCGCGGGGACTAGCGGGGCCAATGAGCAGTTCTTC. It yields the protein CASSAGTSGANEQFF.